Below, one T cell receptor (beta chain) is given with its context. As yet, its antigen is unknown. V lost 1 base to trimming and J lost 7 bases; unmatched junction nucleotides: 3. CDR1 LGHNA and CDR2 YNFKEQ come from the germline V gene. The CDR3 spans 15 residues. The source of the sample is a study of T cell repertoires in cytomegalovirus infection. Study-wide background: From public TCR beta signatures came an indication of both CMV infection and matching HLA type. General study findings and limits: Ex vivo, HLA-C-restricted CMV-specific TCR beta clonotypes prevailed over the rest of the response. Summed frequency of shared TCR beta families picked out CMV carriers who also had the relevant HLA.

TCRdb processed the reads anew with MiXCR; each CDR3 protein has one entry. The table shows about 260,000 distinct CDR3 sequences, with roughly 9.1% occurring only once. The TCR comes from a human donor in good health (CMV status not recorded). Some clones in this sample may be carry-over from other donors' samples. Sequenced sample: PBMCs. This chain connects TRBV4-2 to TRBJ1-4; 10 nucleotides align to TRBD1. CDR3 amino acids: CASSQVGQGGEKLFF. As DNA, the CDR3 is TGTGCCAGCAGCCAAGTCGGACAGGGGGGTGAAAAACTGTTTTTT.